Listed below are T cell receptor beta chains from one sample, sequenced in a study of OX40 agonist ivuxolimab in advanced cancers. Assay used: immunoSEQ multiplex PCR; TCRdb lists only in-frame clones, some missing. The sample records fewer than 85,000 clones, more than 90% being singletons. The sample in question was CD4+ or CD8+ T cells sorted from blood, obtained in a trial of the OX40 agonist ivuxolimab. The source is an adult with an advanced solid tumor such as melanoma, head and neck, liver or kidney cancer. CDR3s include the opening cysteine and the closing phenylalanine or tryptophan. Fields, in order: CDR3 protein, CDR3 DNA, D gene, J gene, V gene, clone size. D genes are given only for firm matches. Clone size appears in some rows only: once, few, many, or a class for an expanded clone.

CASSLSGNADTQYF,TGCGCCAGCAGCCTCTCCGGGAATGCAGATACGCAGTATTTT,-,TRBJ2-3,TRBV4-1,few
CASSERDRQGRTEAFF,TGTGCCAGCAGTGAAAGGGACAGACAGGGTAGGACTGAAGCTTTCTTT,TRBD1,TRBJ1-1,TRBV2,-
CASSGWDRATYEQYF,TGTGCCAGCAGTGGGTGGGACAGGGCGACCTACGAGCAGTACTTC,TRBD1,TRBJ2-7,TRBV2,-
CASSLGTGGGYNEQFF,TGTGCCAGCAGCCTAGGGACAGGGGGCGGATACAATGAGCAGTTCTTC,TRBD1,TRBJ2-1,TRBV27,-
CASSLDLWGTEAFF,TGTGCCAGCAGCTTAGATTTGTGGGGGACTGAAGCTTTCTTT,-,TRBJ1-1,TRBV11-2,-
CASSEGDRGWDTQYF,TGTGCCAGCAGTGAGGGGGACAGGGGATGGGATACGCAGTATTTT,TRBD1,TRBJ2-3,TRBV6-4,once
CASSSGPQPQHF,TGTGCCAGCAGCTCTGGTCCACAGCCCCAGCATTTT,-,TRBJ1-5,TRBV5-6,-
CASSEGQGSYEQYF,TGTGCCAGCAGCGAAGGACAGGGATCCTACGAGCAGTACTTC,TRBD1,TRBJ2-7,TRBV7-7,-
CASSRAGVAKNIQYF,TGTGCCAGCAGCCGCGCCGGGGTAGCCAAAAACATTCAGTACTTC,-,TRBJ2-4,TRBV7-6,-
CASSPSPGQIYEQYF,TGCGCCAGCAGCCCCTCACCGGGACAGATATACGAGCAGTACTTC,TRBD1,TRBJ2-7,TRBV4-3,-
CSVAGGAYEQYF,TGCAGCGTTGCAGGTGGAGCCTACGAGCAGTACTTC,-,TRBJ2-7,TRBV29-1,-
CASSARTGVNYGYTF,TGTGCCAGCAGCGCAAGGACAGGAGTTAACTATGGCTACACCTTC,TRBD1,TRBJ1-2,TRBV9,-
CASSQDFIKNIQYF,TGTGCCAGCAGCCAGGACTTTATCAAAAACATTCAGTACTTC,-,TRBJ2-4,TRBV7-9,-
CASSSGTGAYEQYF,TGTGCCAGCAGCTCCGGGACAGGGGCCTACGAGCAGTACTTC,TRBD1,TRBJ2-7,TRBV5-6,-
CASSLLGGRAENTEAFF,TGTGCCAGCAGCTTATTGGGGGGTCGTGCAGAGAACACTGAAGCTTTCTTT,-,TRBJ1-1,TRBV7-6,once
CASSDPGGTEAFF,TGCGCCAGCAGTGACCCAGGGGGCACTGAAGCTTTCTTT,TRBD1,TRBJ1-1,TRBV10-1,-
CASSTSTEHRYGYTF,TGTGCCAGCAGCACTTCGACAGAGCACCGCTATGGCTACACCTTC,-,TRBJ1-2,TRBV4-2,-
CASSLGGTDTQYF,TGTGCCAGCAGCTTGGGGGGCACAGATACGCAGTATTTT,-,TRBJ2-3,TRBV7-9,-
CSVRQGGTEAFF,TGCAGCGTCAGACAGGGAGGCACTGAAGCTTTCTTC,TRBD1,TRBJ1-1,TRBV29-1,-
CASSVQLAGGTDTQYF,TGTGCCAGCAGCGTCCAACTAGCGGGGGGCACAGATACGCAGTATTTT,TRBD2,TRBJ2-3,TRBV9,-